A selection of T cell receptor beta chains follows, all from one sample in a study of blood T cell repertoires in COVID-19. Produced via immunoSEQ multiplex PCR; TCRdb's table is partial and in-frame only. The sample holds about 85,000 clones, around 90% seen once. The sample consisted of peripheral blood. All receptors come from an elderly woman with active or convalescent COVID-19. Each CDR3 is given with its conserved first and last residue. A D gene is named only where the DNA matches it firmly. For some rows the clone size is stated as once, few or many, or as a class when expanded; others skip it.

clone_size j_call v_call d_call cdr3_nt cdr3_aa
NA TRBJ2-1 TRBV15 NA TGTGCCACCAGCAGAGATCTGACTATTAACAATGAGCAGTTCTTC CATSRDLTINNEQFF
NA TRBJ2-5 TRBV2 NA TGTGCCAGCCGCTTCCCTTTTGGGGGGCAAGAGACCCAGTACTTC CASRFPFGGQETQYF
NA TRBJ1-2 TRBV28 TRBD1 TGTGCCAGCAGTCCCAGACCGGGACAGAAAAAATTCAACTATGGCTACACCTTC CASSPRPGQKKFNYGYTF
NA TRBJ1-2 TRBV7-2 TRBD1 TGTGCCAGCAGCTTAGCGGGACAGCTCTATGGCTACACCTTC CASSLAGQLYGYTF
once TRBJ2-3 TRBV29-1 TRBD2 TGCAGCGCCCTAAGCGGGAGAGGTCGGGATACGCAGTATTTT CSALSGRGRDTQYF
NA TRBJ1-5 TRBV19 NA TGTGCCAGTAGTATGAGGCACCTCAATCAGCCCCAGCATTTT CASSMRHLNQPQHF
NA TRBJ2-2 TRBV3-1/TRBV3-2 TRBD2 TGTGCCAGCAGCATACTAGCGAGGAACACCGGGGAGCTGTTTTTT CASSILARNTGELFF
NA TRBJ2-3 TRBV5-4 NA TGTGCCAGCAGCCTACTAGCTGGAGATTCGCGGGATACGCAGTATTTT CASSLLAGDSRDTQYF
NA TRBJ1-4 TRBV9 TRBD1 TGTGCCAGCAGCGTAAGTCCCGGGACAGGGGGCTACGAAAAACTGTTTTTT CASSVSPGTGGYEKLFF
NA TRBJ1-2 TRBV6-1 TRBD1 TGTGCCAGCGTAGAGACAGGGGGGCTTGGCTACACCTTC CASVETGGLGYTF
NA TRBJ1-2 TRBV18 TRBD1 TGTGCCAGCTCACCATCCGGGACAGGCGACTATGGCTACACCTTC CASSPSGTGDYGYTF
NA TRBJ1-5 TRBV25-1 TRBD1 TGTGCCAGCAGTGCGACAGGGAGCAGCAATCAGCCCCAGCATTTT CASSATGSSNQPQHF